This TCR beta chain was recovered during a study of vaccination and CD4 T cells after COVID-19 (dated by TCRdb to 2021 to 2024). About the investigation overall: Every convalescent patient had a positive nasal swab PCR test for SARS-CoV-2, with mild disease in roughly 10 patients and severe disease in one. In the convalescent cohort there were six males and four females, among whom were two Hispanic individuals, seven Caucasians, two Asians and one multiracial person. Two doses of either the Pfizer-BioNTech BNT162b2 vaccine (n=8) or the Moderna mRNA-1273 vaccine (n=2) were administered to participants. Post-COVID blood samples from convalescent patients were collected a median of around 100 days after diagnosis, with a range of roughly 35 to 161 days. The time from the second vaccine dose to post-vaccine blood sampling had a median of roughly 72 days and ranged from 14 to 241 days. Culture stimuli were overlapping spike peptide pools from SARS-CoV-2 and from the common cold coronaviruses HCoV-NL63, HCoV-OC43 and HCoV-229E. As controls, cultures received a CEFX viral epitope pool (the positive control), an HIV-1 Nef peptide pool (the negative control), or no peptide at all. The spike-specific CD4+ TCR repertoire was compared before and after mRNA vaccination in over nine COVID-19 convalescent patients and a few infection-naive healthy vaccine recipients. Study-wide findings and limitations: Although the median number of SARS-CoV-2-reactive clonotypes went up from around 20 after infection to roughly 40 after vaccination, the increase was not significant. In convalescent patients, nearly all vaccine-specific clones (304 of 307) were found to be mono-reactive for SARS-CoV-2 spike rather than cross-reactive with common cold coronaviruses. In convalescent patients, a median around 90% of post-vaccine SARS-CoV-2-reactive clones were detected only after vaccination, and vaccine-specific priming was suggested by this finding. Only a relatively small number of convalescent patients were included in the study, and early timepoints following natural infection were not analyzed.

Library construction relied on PCR. DNA from cultured CD4+ T cells underwent TCR sequencing with the Oncomine TCR Beta short-read assay at the Johns Hopkins FTIC core. Genomic DNA was extracted from the cultured CD4+ T cells with the QIAamp micro DNA kit. Oncomine TCR Beta libraries from cultured CD4+ T cells were pooled with unique dual indexes and sequenced on an Illumina iSeq 100. As for the authors' bioinformatics: Non-productive sequences were filtered out, and CDR3s that did not start with C, did not end with F or W, or were shorter than 7 amino acids were discarded. Antigen-specific clonotypes were identified using the MANAFEST web application through comparison of peptide-stimulated wells with reference and other culture wells. For a clone to be called positive, the clone needed an FDR below 0.05, an odds ratio above 5, and a productive frequency above 0.1% in at least two of three replicate wells. A clonotype counted as cross-reactive if it showed significant expansion both in the SARS-CoV-2 spike wells and in at least one common cold coronavirus spike condition. Levenshtein distances (stringdist) and unrooted phylogenetic trees (ape) in R version 3.6.1 were used to assess CDR3 homology. TCRdb itself trimmed the public reads at Q25 with fastp, ran MiXCR and retained productive beta chains. For every CDR3 protein sequence, its rows merge into one entry that carries the most common genes and DNA. Here the V and J calls rest on TCRdb's processing, not on the authors' analysis. The sample has 10,000 to 12,000 distinct CDR3 sequences on record, 45% to 65% of them singletons. The ten largest clones add up to approximately 9.6% of the sample.

From the germline V gene, CDR1 is ENHRY and CDR2 is SYGVKD. The CDR3 runs 15 residues from the cysteine to the phenylalanine. The read is trimmed to its CDR3 DNA, 45 bases read in frame from base 1. V loses 3 bases, J loses 1 base, and the germline ends lie 7 bases apart. The treatment or condition label, as the study defines it: approximately nine-day PBMC culture with coronavirus spike peptide pools or control peptides (ViraFEST assay). The ViraFEST assay, used in the study, expanded antigen-specific T cells with peptide pools and then identified the expanded clonotypes through TCR sequencing. The convalescent patients' positive SARS-CoV-2 PCR tests fell between March and December 2020, which was before the Alpha, Beta and Delta variants emerged in the United States. PBMCs were cultured at 1.5 million to 2 million per well in IMDM supplemented with 5% human AB serum and 9 to 10 IU/ml IL-2, with 9.5 to 10 ug/ml peptide pools added. Half of the culture medium was replaced with fresh IL-2-containing medium on days 3 and 7. After roughly 11 days of culture, CD4+ T cells were isolated by negative selection with the EasySep CD4+ T cell isolation kit. Ficoll-Paque Plus gradient centrifugation was used to isolate PBMCs from whole blood, and the isolated PBMCs were then either used fresh or cryopreserved at -140C. In general, triplicate wells were set up for every culture condition.

A word on this clonotype: Its antigen is currently not known. No quality values exist for individual bases; no much larger clone is one base distant.

This clonotype was sampled from a human donor who had recovered from COVID-19. The sequencing input was CD4+ T cells from blood, cultured in vitro. The chain is made from TRBV10-3 and TRBJ2-6; the D gene is not confidently resolved. The nucleotides read TGTGCCATCAGTGAAAGGGCGTCTGGGGCCAACGTCCTGACTTTC. This codes for CAISERASGANVLTF.